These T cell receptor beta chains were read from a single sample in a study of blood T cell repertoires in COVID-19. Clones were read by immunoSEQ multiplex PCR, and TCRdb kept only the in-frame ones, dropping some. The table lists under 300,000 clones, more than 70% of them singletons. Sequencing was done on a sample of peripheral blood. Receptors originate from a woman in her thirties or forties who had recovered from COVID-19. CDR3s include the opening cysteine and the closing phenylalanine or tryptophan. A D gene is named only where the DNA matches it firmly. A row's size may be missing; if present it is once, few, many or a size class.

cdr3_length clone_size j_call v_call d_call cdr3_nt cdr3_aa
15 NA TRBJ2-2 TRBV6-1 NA TGTGCCAGCAGTGAAGTCAGCGGAAACACCGGGGAGCTGTTTTTT CASSEVSGNTGELFF
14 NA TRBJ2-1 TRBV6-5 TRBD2 TGTGCCAGCAGACCACAGACTAGCAATAATGAGCAGTTCTTC CASRPQTSNNEQFF
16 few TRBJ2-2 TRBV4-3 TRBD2 TGCGCCAGCAGCCACGGGACTAGCCTCAACACCGGGGAGCTGTTTTTT CASSHGTSLNTGELFF
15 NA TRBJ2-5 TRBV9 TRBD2 TGTGCCAGCAGCGTCGGGGGGAGGTACCAAGAGACCCAGTACTTC CASSVGGRYQETQYF
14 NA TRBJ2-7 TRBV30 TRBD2 TGTGCCTGGAGTCATAGCGGGAGGAGGTACGAGCAGTACTTC CAWSHSGRRYEQYF
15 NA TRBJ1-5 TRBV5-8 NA TGTGCCAGCAGCTCTTATGAGGTTAGCAATCAGCCCCAGCATTTT CASSSYEVSNQPQHF
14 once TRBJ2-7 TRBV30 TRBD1 TGTGCCTGGAGTTCCGGGACAGGGGCCTACGAGCAGTACTTC CAWSSGTGAYEQYF
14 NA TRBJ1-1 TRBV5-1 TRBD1 TGCGCCAGCAGCGTAGGACAGGGTTGGACTGAAGCTTTCTTT CASSVGQGWTEAFF
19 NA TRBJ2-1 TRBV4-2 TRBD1 TGTGCCAGCAGCCAACCGGGACAGGGTCCCGAGAGCTCCTACAATGAGCAGTTCTTC CASSQPGQGPESSYNEQFF
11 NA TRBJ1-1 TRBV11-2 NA TGTGCCAGCAGCATATACACTGAAGCTTTCTTT CASSIYTEAFF
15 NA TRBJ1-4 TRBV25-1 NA TGTGCCAGCAGTGAATACGGGACTCCTAATGAAAAACTGTTTTTT CASSEYGTPNEKLFF
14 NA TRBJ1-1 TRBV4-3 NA TGCGCCAGCAGCCAAGATTTGACTTCCCGAGGGGCTTTCTTT CASSQDLTSRGAFF
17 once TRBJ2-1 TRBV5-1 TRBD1 TGCGCCAGCAGCTTACTCCAAGGGACAGGGAGGAACAATGAGCAGTTCTTC CASSLLQGTGRNNEQFF
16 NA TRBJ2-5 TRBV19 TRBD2 TGTGCCAGTAGTGCCACTAGCGGGGGCTCTGGGAAGACCCAGTACTTC CASSATSGGSGKTQYF
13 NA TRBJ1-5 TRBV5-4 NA TGTGCCAGCAGCGCTAGTCGCAATCAGCCCCAGCATTTT CASSASRNQPQHF
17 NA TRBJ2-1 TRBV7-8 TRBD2 TGTGCCAGCAGCTTAGAGGTGCCAGCGGGGACCCCCAGGGAGCAGTTCTTC CASSLEVPAGTPREQFF
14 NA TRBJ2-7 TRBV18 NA TGTGCCAGCTCCCGCGCGGACAGTTTCTACGAGCAGTACTTC CASSRADSFYEQYF
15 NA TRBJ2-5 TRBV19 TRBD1 TGTGCCAGTAGTTGGACAGGGGGATTTCAAGAGACCCAGTACTTC CASSWTGGFQETQYF
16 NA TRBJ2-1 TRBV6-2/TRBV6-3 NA TGTGCCAGCAGCCGGACTATCTCAAGCTCCTACAATGAGCAGTTCTTC CASSRTISSSYNEQFF
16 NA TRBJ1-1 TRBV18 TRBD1 TGTGCCAGCTCACCACCCCCGGGACAGGGTCCCCCTGAAGCTTTCTTT CASSPPPGQGPPEAFF
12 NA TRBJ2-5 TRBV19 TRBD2 TGTGCCAGTAATGTGGGGGGGGAGACCCAGTACTTC CASNVGGETQYF
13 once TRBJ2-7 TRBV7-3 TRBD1 TGTGCCAGCAGCTTAGTGACAGGGGCCGAGCAGTACTTC CASSLVTGAEQYF
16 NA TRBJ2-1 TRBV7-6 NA TGTGCCAGCAGCTCACCGTCCGCGACAAAGTACAATGAGCAGTTCTTC CASSSPSATKYNEQFF
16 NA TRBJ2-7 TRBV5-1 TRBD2 TGCGCCAGCAGCTTTTTTATGGCGGGAGACGCCTACGAGCAGTACTTC CASSFFMAGDAYEQYF
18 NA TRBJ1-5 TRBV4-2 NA TGTGCCAGCAGCCAAGAAGGGGACACGATCTTTAGCAATCAGCCCCAGCATTTT CASSQEGDTIFSNQPQHF
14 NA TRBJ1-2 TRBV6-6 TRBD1 TGTGCCAGCAGTTACACCGGGACAGGGAATGGCTACACCTTC CASSYTGTGNGYTF
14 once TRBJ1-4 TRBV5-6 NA TGTGCCAGCTCCTTTCAGGGCCCCTTTGAAAAACTGTTTTTT CASSFQGPFEKLFF
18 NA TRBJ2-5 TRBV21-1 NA TGTGCCAGCAGCAAATATGGAAGGGAGCGGGGGGCACAAGAGACCCAGTACTTC CASSKYGRERGAQETQYF
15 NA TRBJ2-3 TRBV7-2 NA TGTGCCAGCAGCTTTAGCGCGGCGCTCACAGATACGCAGTATTTT CASSFSAALTDTQYF
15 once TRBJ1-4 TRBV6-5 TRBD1 TGTGCCAGCAGTTTGGTCGGGACAGCAAATGAAAAACTGTTTTTT CASSLVGTANEKLFF
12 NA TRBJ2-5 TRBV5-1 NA TGCGCCAGCAGCTTTACAGTGGAGACCCAGTACTTC CASSFTVETQYF
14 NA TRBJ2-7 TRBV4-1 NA TGCGCCAGCAGCCAAGGGCAGGGAATGAGGGAGCAGTACTTC CASSQGQGMREQYF
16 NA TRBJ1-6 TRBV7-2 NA TGTGCCAGCAGTCCTTCGGGGTGGGCAGTGAATTCACCCCTCCACTTT CASSPSGWAVNSPLHF
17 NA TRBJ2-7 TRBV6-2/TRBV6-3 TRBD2 TGTGCCAGCAGTTACTCGGTGAAGCGGGGGGGATCCTACGAGCAGTACTTC CASSYSVKRGGSYEQYF
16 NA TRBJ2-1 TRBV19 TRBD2 TGTGCCAGTAGCTTGACCGGGACTACCCACCACAATGAGCAGTTCTTC CASSLTGTTHHNEQFF